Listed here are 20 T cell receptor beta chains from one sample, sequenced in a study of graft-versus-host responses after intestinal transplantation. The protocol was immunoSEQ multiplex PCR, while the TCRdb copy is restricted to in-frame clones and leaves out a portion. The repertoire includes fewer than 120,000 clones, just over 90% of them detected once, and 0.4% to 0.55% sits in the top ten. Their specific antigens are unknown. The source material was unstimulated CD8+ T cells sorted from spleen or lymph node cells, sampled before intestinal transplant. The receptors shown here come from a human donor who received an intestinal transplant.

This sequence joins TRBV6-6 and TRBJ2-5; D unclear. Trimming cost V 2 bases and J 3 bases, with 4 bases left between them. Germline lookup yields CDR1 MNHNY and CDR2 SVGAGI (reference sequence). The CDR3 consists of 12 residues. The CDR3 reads CASSYGEETQYF. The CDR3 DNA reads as TGTGCCAGCAGTTACGGGGAAGAGACCCAGTACTTC.

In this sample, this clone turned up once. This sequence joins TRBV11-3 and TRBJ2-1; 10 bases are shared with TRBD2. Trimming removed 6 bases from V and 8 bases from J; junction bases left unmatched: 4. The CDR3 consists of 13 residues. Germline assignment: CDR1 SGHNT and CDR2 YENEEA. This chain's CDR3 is CASSTGTSDEQFF. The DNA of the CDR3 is TGTGCCAGCAGTACCGGGACTAGCGATGAGCAGTTCTTC.

The CDR3 spells CASSEYLGSSKEKLFF. CDR3 nucleotides: TGTGCCAGCAGTGAATATCTAGGCTCCTCGAAGGAAAAACTGTTTTTT. The chain is built from TRBV6-1 and TRBJ1-4; unclear D gene. Trimming removed 2 bases at V and 8 bases at J, with 18 bases between. Germline CDR1 is MNHNS and CDR2 is SASEGT. The CDR3 is 16 amino acids.

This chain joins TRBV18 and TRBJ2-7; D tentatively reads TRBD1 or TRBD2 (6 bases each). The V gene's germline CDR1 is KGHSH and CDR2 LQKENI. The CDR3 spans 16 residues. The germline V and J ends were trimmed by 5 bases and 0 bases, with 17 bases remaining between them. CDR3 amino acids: CASSAQGTSFSYEQYF. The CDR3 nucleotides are TGTGCCAGCTCAGCACAGGGAACTAGCTTCTCCTACGAGCAGTACTTC.

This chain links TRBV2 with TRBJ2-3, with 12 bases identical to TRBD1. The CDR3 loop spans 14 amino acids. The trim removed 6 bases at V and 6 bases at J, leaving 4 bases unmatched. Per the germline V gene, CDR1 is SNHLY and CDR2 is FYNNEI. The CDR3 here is CASSGTGGRDTQYF. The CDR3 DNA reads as TGTGCCAGCAGCGGGACAGGGGGCAGGGATACGCAGTATTTT.

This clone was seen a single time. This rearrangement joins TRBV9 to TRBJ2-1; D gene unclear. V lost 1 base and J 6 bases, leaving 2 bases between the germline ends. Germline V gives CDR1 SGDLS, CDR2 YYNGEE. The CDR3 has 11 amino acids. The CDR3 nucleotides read TGTGCCAGCAGCGTATCCAATGAGCAGTTCTTC. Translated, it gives CASSVSNEQFF.

The CDR3 loop is CASSPSSATNEKLFF. The CDR3 bases are TGTGCCAGCAGCCCTTCAAGTGCAACTAATGAAAAACTGTTTTTT. The J gene is TRBJ1-4, the V gene TRBV11-2; D remains ambiguous. The CDR3 totals 15 residues. Deletions cut 5 bases from V and 0 bases from J, with 10 bases between. Germline V gene sequence: CDR1 SGHAT, CDR2 FQNNGV.

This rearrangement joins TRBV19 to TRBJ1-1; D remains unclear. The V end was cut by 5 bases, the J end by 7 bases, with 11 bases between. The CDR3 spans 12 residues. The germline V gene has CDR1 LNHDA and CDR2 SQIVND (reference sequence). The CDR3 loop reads CASSVPGVEAFF. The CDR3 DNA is TGTGCCAGTAGTGTACCCGGGGTTGAAGCTTTCTTT.

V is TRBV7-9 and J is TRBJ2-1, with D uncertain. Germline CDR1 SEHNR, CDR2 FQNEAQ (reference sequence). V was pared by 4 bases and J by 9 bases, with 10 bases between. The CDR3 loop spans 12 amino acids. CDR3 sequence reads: CASSSDSIEQFF. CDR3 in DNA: TGTGCCAGCAGCTCCGACTCCATTGAGCAGTTCTTC. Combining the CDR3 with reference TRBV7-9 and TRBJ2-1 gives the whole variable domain DTGVSQNPRHKITKRGQNVTFRCDPISEHNRLYWYRQTLGQGPEFLTYFQNEAQLEKSRLLSDRFSAERPKGSFSTLEIQRTEQGDSAMYLCASSSDSIEQFFGPGTRLTVL.

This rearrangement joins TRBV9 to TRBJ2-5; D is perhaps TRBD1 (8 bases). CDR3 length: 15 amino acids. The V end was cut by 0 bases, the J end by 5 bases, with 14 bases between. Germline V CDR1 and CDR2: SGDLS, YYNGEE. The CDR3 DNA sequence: TGTGCCAGCAGCGTAGAAGGACAGGGAGGGGAGACCCAGTACTTC. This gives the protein CASSVEGQGGETQYF.

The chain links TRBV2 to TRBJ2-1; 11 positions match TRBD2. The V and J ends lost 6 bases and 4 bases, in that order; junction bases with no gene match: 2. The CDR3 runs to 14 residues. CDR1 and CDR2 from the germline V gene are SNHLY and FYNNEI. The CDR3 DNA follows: TGTGCCAGCAGCCGACTAGCGGGATACAATGAGCAGTTCTTC. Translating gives CASSRLAGYNEQFF. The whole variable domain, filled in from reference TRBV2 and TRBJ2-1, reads EPEVTQTPSHQVTQMGQEVILRCVPISNHLYFYWYRQILGQKVEFLVSFYNNEISEKSEIFDDQFSVERPDGSNFTLKIRSTKLEDSAMYFCASSRLAGYNEQFFGPGTRLTVL.

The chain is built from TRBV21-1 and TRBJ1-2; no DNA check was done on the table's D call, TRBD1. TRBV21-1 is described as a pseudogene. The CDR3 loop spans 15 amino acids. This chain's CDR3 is CASTLDRTSNYGYTF. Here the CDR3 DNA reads TGTGCCAGCACCCTGGACAGGACCTCTAACTATGGCTACACCTTC.

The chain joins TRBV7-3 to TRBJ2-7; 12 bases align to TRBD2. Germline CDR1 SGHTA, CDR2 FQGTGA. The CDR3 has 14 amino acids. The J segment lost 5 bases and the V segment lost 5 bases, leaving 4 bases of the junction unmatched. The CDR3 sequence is CASSPTSGSDEQYF. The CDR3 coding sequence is TGTGCCAGCAGCCCGACTAGCGGGAGCGACGAGCAGTACTTC.

The CDR3 loop reads CASSIYVGHTGEQYF. The CDR3 DNA reads as TGTGCCAGTAGTATCTACGTGGGTCATACGGGGGAGCAGTACTTC. This rearrangement joins TRBV19 to TRBJ2-7; D may be TRBD2 (5 bases). The V gene lost 3 bases and the J gene lost 7 bases, with 19 bases spanning the gap. The CDR3 covers 15 residues. Germline-derived CDR1 and CDR2 are LNHDA and SQIVND (reference sequence).

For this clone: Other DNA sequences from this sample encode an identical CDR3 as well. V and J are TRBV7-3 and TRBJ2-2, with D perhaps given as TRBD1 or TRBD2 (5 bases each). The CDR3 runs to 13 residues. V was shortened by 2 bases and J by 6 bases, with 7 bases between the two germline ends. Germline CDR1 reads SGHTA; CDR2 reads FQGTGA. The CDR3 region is CASSLGGAGELFF. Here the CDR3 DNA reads TGTGCCAGCAGCTTAGGGGGAGCCGGGGAGCTGTTTTTT.

CDR3 region: CASSAGTGPYEQYF. DNA for the CDR3: TGTGCCAGCAGCGCCGGGACAGGACCCTACGAGCAGTACTTC. This chain joins TRBV9 and TRBJ2-5; TRBD1 matches 8 bases. The end of the DNA fits TRBJ2-7 better, so the J call may be wrong. The CDR3 spans 14 residues. Looked up from germline, CDR1 is SGDLS and CDR2 is YYNGEE.

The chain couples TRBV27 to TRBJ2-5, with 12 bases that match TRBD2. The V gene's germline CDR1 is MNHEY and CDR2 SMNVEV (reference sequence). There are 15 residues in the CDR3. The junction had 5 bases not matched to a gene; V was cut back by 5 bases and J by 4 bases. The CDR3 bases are TGTGCCAGCAGTCTCTGGACTAGCGGGACAGAGACCCAGTACTTC. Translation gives CASSLWTSGTETQYF.

Here the CDR3 DNA reads TGTGCCAGCAGTTCGCCCTCTAGCGGCCAAGAGACCCAGTACTTC. Translation gives CASSSPSSGQETQYF. The V gene is TRBV6-5, the J gene TRBJ2-5, with 7 bases aligning to TRBD2. This CDR3 is 15 amino acids long. The germline gives CDR1 MNHEY, CDR2 SVGAGI. V trimming: 4 bases; J trimming: 1 base; junction bases outside the gene matches: 6.

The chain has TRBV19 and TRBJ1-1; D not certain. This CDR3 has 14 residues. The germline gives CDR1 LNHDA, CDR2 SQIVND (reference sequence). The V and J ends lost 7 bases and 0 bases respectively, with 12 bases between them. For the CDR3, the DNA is TGTGCCAGTACCGCGTCGGGGATGAACACTGAAGCTTTCTTT. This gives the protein CASTASGMNTEAFF. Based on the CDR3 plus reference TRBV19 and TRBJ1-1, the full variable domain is DGGITQSPKYLFRKEGQNVTLSCEQNLNHDAMYWYRQDPGQGLRLIYYSQIVNDFQKGDIAEGYSVSREKKESFPLTVTSAQKNPTAFYLCASTASGMNTEAFFGQGTRLTVV.

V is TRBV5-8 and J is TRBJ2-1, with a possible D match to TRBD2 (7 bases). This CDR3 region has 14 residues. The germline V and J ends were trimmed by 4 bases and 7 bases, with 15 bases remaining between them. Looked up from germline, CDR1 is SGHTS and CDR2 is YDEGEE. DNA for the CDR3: TGTGCCAGCAGCGGGGGGGCAGGGTGGAATGAGCAGTTCTTC. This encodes CASSGGAGWNEQFF.